This TCR beta chain was identified in a study of blood T cell repertoires in COVID-19. Looking at the study overall: Whether acute or convalescent, the COVID-19 samples came from the United States, Italy and Spain. T cells, B-cell-depleted T cells, or PBMCs supplied cDNA or gDNA.

Cohorts were based on clinical histories the participants reported. The table came from immunoSEQ multiplex PCR; TCRdb's copy has only in-frame clones and leaves some out. Here the sample spans about 200,000 clones, roughly 85% being singletons. The junction had 8 bases not matched to a gene; V was cut back by 11 bases and J by 6 bases. The CDR3 is made up of 13 amino acids. Germline V CDR1 and CDR2: MNHEY, SMNVEV (reference sequence). The J gene is TRBJ2-1, the V gene TRBV27, with 9 bases fitting TRBD2. Material for sequencing was PBMCs or T cells enriched from blood (not recorded which). This sequence originates from a woman aged 45-59 years who had been exposed to COVID-19. CDR3 residues: CASAGGPFNEQFF. The CDR3 DNA follows: TGTGCCTCAGCGGGGGGCCCTTTCAATGAGCAGTTCTTC.